A single sample gave rise to the 9 T cell receptor beta chains below, sequenced in a study of blood T cell repertoires in COVID-19. Produced via immunoSEQ multiplex PCR; TCRdb's table is partial and in-frame only. Of some 200,000 clones detected, approximately 85% appear once; the ten largest clones hold around 2.5%. The sample comprised peripheral blood. Receptors were obtained from a woman in her seventies with COVID-19, enrolled during active disease.

The chain is built from TRBV29-1 and TRBJ2-1; 9 bases match TRBD1. The V and J ends lost 7 bases and 6 bases, in that order; junction bases with no gene match: 7. Looked up from germline, CDR1 is SQVTM and CDR2 is ANQGSEA. This CDR3 is 13 amino acids long. CDR3 bases: TGCAGCGCCGGACAGGGGATTATCAATGAGCAGTTCTTC. Its translation is CSAGQGIINEQFF.

The V and J genes are TRBV14 and TRBJ1-6, with unresolved D. Per the germline V gene, CDR1 is SGHDN and CDR2 is FVKESK. V gave up 0 bases and J gave up 7 bases, with 13 bases separating them. The CDR3 covers 16 residues. CDR3 DNA: TGTGCCAGCAGCCAAGATCGGGGTCAGCTCAATTCACCCCTCCACTTT. Residues: CASSQDRGQLNSPLHF.

Points on this clone: The identical CDR3 is also encoded by other nucleotide sequences in the sample. The chain carries TRBV2 and TRBJ1-5; 7 bases fit TRBD1. CDR1 and CDR2 from the germline V gene are SNHLY and FYNNEI. The CDR3 is 14 amino acids. The V segment lost 7 bases and the J segment 4 bases; nucleotides outside the gene matches: 7. CDR3 sequence: CASTGQGGNQPQHF. Here the CDR3 DNA reads TGTGCCAGCACTGGGCAGGGGGGAAATCAGCCCCAGCATTTT.

V and J are TRBV7-3 and TRBJ2-3, with 11 bases lining up with TRBD2. Germline trimming cut 5 bases from V and 1 base from J; bases unmatched to any gene: 5. CDR1 and CDR2 from the germline V gene are SGHTA and FQGTGA. CDR3 length equals 16 residues. The CDR3 spells CASSPTSGGRTDTQYF. CDR3 nucleotide sequence: TGTGCCAGCAGCCCTACTAGCGGGGGCCGCACAGATACGCAGTATTTT.

The gene calls are TRBV29-1 and TRBJ2-7; 10 bases map to TRBD1. This CDR3 region has 13 residues. Germline trimming cut 3 bases from V and 5 bases from J; bases unmatched to any gene: 4. CDR1 and CDR2 from the germline V gene are SQVTM and ANQGSEA. CDR3 DNA: TGCAGCGTTGACCGGACAGGGGGGAACGAGCAGTACTTC. Translated, it gives CSVDRTGGNEQYF.

The J gene is TRBJ2-2, the V gene TRBV4-3, with a tentative D call TRBD2 (5 bases). V gave up 4 bases and J gave up 4 bases, with 10 bases separating them. Per germline, CDR1 LGHNA and CDR2 YSLEER. This CDR3 region has 14 residues. The CDR3: CASSLGSGTGELFF. The CDR3 nucleotides read TGCGCCAGCAGCCTTGGGAGCGGCACCGGGGAGCTGTTTTTT.

The chain has TRBV7-9 and TRBJ2-7; 8 bases map to TRBD2. The germline V gene has CDR1 SEHNR and CDR2 FQNEAQ (reference sequence). The CDR3 extends over 14 amino acids. V was clipped by 5 bases and J by 6 bases; unmatched bases: 9. Here the CDR3 reads CASSPAGTRGEQYF. CDR3 coding DNA: TGTGCCAGCAGCCCCGCCGGGACTAGAGGCGAGCAGTACTTC.

The rearrangement links TRBV7-2 to TRBJ1-1; maybe TRBD1 (6 bases). From germline, CDR1 is SGHTA and CDR2 FQGNSA. V was trimmed by 6 bases and J by 5 bases, leaving 28 bases between them. The length of the CDR3 is 18 residues. This chain's CDR3 is CASSQKGGRLGLGTEAFF. As DNA, the CDR3 is TGTGCCAGCAGTCAAAAGGGGGGGCGTCTTGGTTTGGGTACTGAAGCTTTCTTT.

Only a few counts were recorded for this clone. This chain uses TRBV11-1 with TRBJ1-6; D is unclear. The CDR3 sequence is 14 residues long. Trimming took 3 bases from V and 4 from J, leaving 7 bases between them. Per the germline V gene, CDR1 is SGHAT and CDR2 is FQDESV (reference sequence). The CDR3 region has the DNA TGTGCCAGCAGCTTTGGGCAGTATAATTCACCCCTCCACTTT. Encoded protein: CASSFGQYNSPLHF.